This TCR beta chain was captured by sequencing in a study of blood T cell repertoires in COVID-19 (dated by TCRdb to 2020 to 2022). In terms of the full investigation: Samples covering the acute and convalescent phases of COVID-19 were provided by collaborators in the United States, Italy and Spain. Where available, HLA class I and class II types were taken from metadata supplied by the sample provider and were not determined by assay-based typing. Sample metadata almost always included a de-identified subject ID, COVID-19 status, age in years and sex. The samples were drawn from the first 160 participants of the ongoing ImmuneRACE study and from over a thousand subjects provided by 6 global collaborators. The repertoires were released in a freely available public database meant as a resource for research on the immune response to SARS-CoV-2. The prospective study material was composed of cDNA or gDNA derived from T cells, B-cell-depleted T cells, or PBMCs. The dataset comprised deeply sampled blood TCRbeta repertoires from subjects exposed to, actively infected with, or recovered from COVID-19. What the study reported, not specific to this receptor: Clinical and demographic metadata were provided uncurated, with the amount varying by source and participant.

The immunoSEQ Assay, a bias-controlled multiplex PCR, was used to amplify TCRbeta CDR3 regions from genomic DNA. From the authors' description of their analysis: The number of nucleated cells in each sample was estimated by amplification of reference gene primers within the assay. Sequence reads were collapsed and filtered to measure the absolute abundance of every unique TCRbeta CDR3 rearrangement. For each sample, productive Simpson clonality was calculated as the square root of Simpson's diversity index across productive rearrangements. TCRdb carries this immuneACCESS record with in-frame sequences only. Its versions omit some clonotypes, under half of them owing to an unresolved V gene in the studies checked, with the rest unexplained. For V, J and clone size, that table is used; D and trimming come from the DNA. In all, the sample holds about 270,000 clones, and about 87% of those were seen once. The ten largest account for about 3% of the sample.

From the germline V gene (reference sequence), CDR1 is GTSNPN and CDR2 is SVGIG. CDR3 length: 16 amino acids, cysteine to phenylalanine. The retained sequence is limited to the CDR3, 48 bases, with the frame set at the first base. After removal of 1 base from V and 1 base from J, the junction retains 3 bases not matched to a gene. Regarding this clone: Its antigen remains undetermined. Base qualities are not recorded, but no much larger clone differs from it by a single base.

Participants in the prospective study were enrolled through a virtual design, were aged about 18 to 89 years, and lived in approximately 24 United States geographic areas. Cohort assignment in the prospective study relied on participant-reported clinical history from a screening survey and a study questionnaire. For ImmuneRACE Cohort 3, a participant was defined as recovered based on two consecutive negative NP/OP PCR tests, clearance by a healthcare professional, or resolution of symptoms. In the prospective study, whole blood, serum and a nasopharyngeal or oropharyngeal swab were collected from each participant by mobile phlebotomists. Additional blood draws and questionnaires over an approximately two-month period could optionally be provided by prospective study participants. Blood samples from the prospective study were shipped frozen or at room temperature prior to DNA extraction.

This receptor was identified in a woman in her 50s who had recovered from COVID-19. The V and J segments used are TRBV30 and TRBJ2-3; the junction holds 12 bases that match TRBD2. The sequenced material came from PBMCs or T cells enriched from blood (not recorded which). The CDR3 protein sequence reads: CAWSASGRAGTDTQYF. The base sequence is TGTGCCTGGAGTGCTAGCGGGAGGGCCGGCACAGATACGCAGTATTTT.